A selection of T cell receptor beta chains follows, all from one sample in a study of T cell responses to AZD1222 COVID-19 vaccine. This table comes from immunoSEQ multiplex PCR, and its TCRdb copy is limited to in-frame clones, with some not included. This sample has about 48,000 clones, with approximately 86% found just once. This material consisted of peripheral blood, taken 28 days after the second AZD1222 dose. Every receptor here comes from an adult who received the AZD1222 COVID-19 vaccine. Each CDR3 is given with its conserved first and last residue. The D gene is left open where the match is weak. Clone size is shown for a subset of rows, as once, few, many or a class of expanded clone.

cdr3_nt: TGTGCCAGCAGCCAAACGAACACCGGGGAGCTGTTTTTT
cdr3_aa: CASSQTNTGELFF
j_call: TRBJ2-2
v_call: TRBV7-3
clone_size: NA
d_call: NA

cdr3_nt: TGCAGCGTTGACCCCCGGGGCAATGAGCAGTTCTTC
cdr3_aa: CSVDPRGNEQFF
j_call: TRBJ2-1
v_call: TRBV29-1
clone_size: NA
d_call: NA

cdr3_nt: TGCGCCAGCAGCGTGGGGATATCGGAAAACATTCAGTACTTC
cdr3_aa: CASSVGISENIQYF
j_call: TRBJ2-4
v_call: TRBV5-1
clone_size: NA
d_call: NA

cdr3_nt: TGTGCCAGCAGCACTACTAGGGGAGATACGCAGTATTTT
cdr3_aa: CASSTTRGDTQYF
j_call: TRBJ2-3
v_call: TRBV3-1/TRBV3-2
clone_size: NA
d_call: NA

cdr3_nt: TGTGCCAGTAGTGCCTCCGGGACCAACGAGCAGTACTTC
cdr3_aa: CASSASGTNEQYF
j_call: TRBJ2-7
v_call: TRBV19
clone_size: few
d_call: NA

cdr3_nt: TGTGCCAGCAGCCCGGAAACTAGGGCAGGGGGCGGCTATACGCAGTATTTT
cdr3_aa: CASSPETRAGGGYTQYF
j_call: TRBJ2-3
v_call: TRBV9
clone_size: NA
d_call: TRBD1

cdr3_nt: TGTGCCAGCAGCCCGGGGGTGCGGGGCCAAGAGACCCAGTACTTC
cdr3_aa: CASSPGVRGQETQYF
j_call: TRBJ2-5
v_call: TRBV11-3
clone_size: NA
d_call: NA

cdr3_nt: TGTGCCAGCAGCCCCTCCGGAAACACCATATATTTT
cdr3_aa: CASSPSGNTIYF
j_call: TRBJ1-3
v_call: TRBV11-2
clone_size: NA
d_call: NA

cdr3_nt: TGTGCCAGTAGTATAGCACTAGCTGGTTTCACCTACGAGCAGTACTTC
cdr3_aa: CASSIALAGFTYEQYF
j_call: TRBJ2-7
v_call: TRBV19
clone_size: NA
d_call: NA

cdr3_nt: TGTGCCAGCAGCTTAAGACAGAGCACAGATACGCAGTATTTT
cdr3_aa: CASSLRQSTDTQYF
j_call: TRBJ2-3
v_call: TRBV7-2
clone_size: NA
d_call: NA

cdr3_nt: TGTGCCAGTAGTATCGGGACACTTAAAGGCCCCGGGGAGCTGTTTTTT
cdr3_aa: CASSIGTLKGPGELFF
j_call: TRBJ2-2
v_call: TRBV19
clone_size: NA
d_call: NA

cdr3_nt: TGTGCCAGCTCACCCAGAACCATCTCAGGGGCTAGCGGCGGGGAGCTGTTTTTT
cdr3_aa: CASSPRTISGASGGELFF
j_call: TRBJ2-2
v_call: TRBV18
clone_size: NA
d_call: NA

cdr3_nt: TGTGCCAGCAGTTTCCGTCCACAGAACACTGAAGCTTTCTTT
cdr3_aa: CASSFRPQNTEAFF
j_call: TRBJ1-1
v_call: TRBV27
clone_size: few
d_call: NA

cdr3_nt: TGTGCCAGCAGCTTGGACCGTTCCGATACGCAGTATTTT
cdr3_aa: CASSLDRSDTQYF
j_call: TRBJ2-3
v_call: TRBV5-4
clone_size: NA
d_call: NA

cdr3_nt: TGTGCCAGCAACCCAAGGGCTGGGGAGACCCAGTACTTC
cdr3_aa: CASNPRAGETQYF
j_call: TRBJ2-5
v_call: TRBV7-9
clone_size: NA
d_call: NA

cdr3_nt: TGTGCCAGCTGTGGGGAGTGGGGGCCTAGACTCCTGTTACGTCGTCATCAGCCCCAGCATTTT
cdr3_aa: CASCGEWGPRLLLRRHQPQHF
j_call: TRBJ1-5
v_call: TRBV28
clone_size: NA
d_call: NA

cdr3_nt: TGTGCCATCAGGTCTAGCGGCCCGAAGGGCAATGAGCAGTTCTTC
cdr3_aa: CAIRSSGPKGNEQFF
j_call: TRBJ2-1
v_call: TRBV10-3
clone_size: NA
d_call: TRBD2

cdr3_nt: TGCGCCAGCAGCCAAGTGGGAGCGGGATCAGAGACCCAGTACTTC
cdr3_aa: CASSQVGAGSETQYF
j_call: TRBJ2-5
v_call: TRBV4-3
clone_size: NA
d_call: TRBD2

cdr3_nt: TGTGCCAGCAAACTAACCCCGTACACAGATACGCAGTATTTT
cdr3_aa: CASKLTPYTDTQYF
j_call: TRBJ2-3
v_call: TRBV7-3
clone_size: NA
d_call: NA

cdr3_nt: TGTGCCAGCAGCCTCACTCAATCCAGGGCAAATTCACCCCTCCACTTT
cdr3_aa: CASSLTQSRANSPLHF
j_call: TRBJ1-6
v_call: TRBV7-8
clone_size: once
d_call: NA

cdr3_nt: TGTGCCAGCAGCCCTACAGGGGGCACTGGACAGCCCCAGCATTTT
cdr3_aa: CASSPTGGTGQPQHF
j_call: TRBJ1-5
v_call: TRBV7-2
clone_size: NA
d_call: TRBD1

cdr3_nt: TGTGCCAGCAGTTGGGTGGCGGGAGGGGCCCTGTGCGAGCAGTACTTC
cdr3_aa: CASSWVAGGALCEQYF
j_call: TRBJ2-7
v_call: TRBV28
clone_size: few
d_call: TRBD2

cdr3_nt: TGTGCCAGTACCCCGACAGGGACTAACTATGGCTACACCTTC
cdr3_aa: CASTPTGTNYGYTF
j_call: TRBJ1-2
v_call: TRBV19
clone_size: NA
d_call: TRBD1

cdr3_nt: TGTGCCAGTAGTCGACTAGCGGGAGAAGAGACCCAGTACTTC
cdr3_aa: CASSRLAGEETQYF
j_call: TRBJ2-5
v_call: TRBV19
clone_size: NA
d_call: TRBD2

cdr3_nt: TGTGCCAGCAGCTCCAACCCCCCGGGGACCGGGGAGCTGTTTTTT
cdr3_aa: CASSSNPPGTGELFF
j_call: TRBJ2-2
v_call: TRBV7-3
clone_size: few
d_call: NA

cdr3_nt: TGTGCCACCAGTGGAGGGGGACTAGCGGCCCAAGAGACCCAGTACTTC
cdr3_aa: CATSGGGLAAQETQYF
j_call: TRBJ2-5
v_call: TRBV24-1
clone_size: NA
d_call: TRBD2

cdr3_nt: TGCAGCGTTGACCCTGGGACTAGCGGGAGGGCGTTTGAGCAGTTCTTC
cdr3_aa: CSVDPGTSGRAFEQFF
j_call: TRBJ2-1
v_call: TRBV29-1
clone_size: NA
d_call: TRBD2

cdr3_nt: TGTGCCAGCAGCTTAGTGACAGGGGGCGATGAGCAGTTCTTC
cdr3_aa: CASSLVTGGDEQFF
j_call: TRBJ2-1
v_call: TRBV11-3
clone_size: NA
d_call: TRBD1

cdr3_nt: TGTGCCACCAGTGATTTGGGGGACCACTCCTACGAGCAGTACTTC
cdr3_aa: CATSDLGDHSYEQYF
j_call: TRBJ2-7
v_call: TRBV24-1
clone_size: NA
d_call: NA

cdr3_nt: TGTGCCAGCTCCTCTTCGGGGCCGATTGTTTCCTACGAGCAGTACTTC
cdr3_aa: CASSSSGPIVSYEQYF
j_call: TRBJ2-7
v_call: TRBV18
clone_size: NA
d_call: NA

cdr3_nt: TGTGCCAGCACCCAGGACGGAAACTATGGCTACACCTTC
cdr3_aa: CASTQDGNYGYTF
j_call: TRBJ1-2
v_call: TRBV5-4
clone_size: NA
d_call: NA

cdr3_nt: TGTGCCAGCTCCAGGGTGAGCGGAAACACCATATATTTT
cdr3_aa: CASSRVSGNTIYF
j_call: TRBJ1-3
v_call: TRBV19
clone_size: NA
d_call: NA

cdr3_nt: TGTGCCAGCAGACCTAGCGGGAGGAGCTCCTACGAGCAGTACTTC
cdr3_aa: CASRPSGRSSYEQYF
j_call: TRBJ2-7
v_call: TRBV7-2
clone_size: NA
d_call: TRBD2

cdr3_nt: TGTGCCAGCAGCCCCTTAGGTGGGGGATCGAATTCACCCCTCCACTTT
cdr3_aa: CASSPLGGGSNSPLHF
j_call: TRBJ1-6
v_call: TRBV11-2
clone_size: NA
d_call: NA

cdr3_nt: TGTGCCAGCAGCGTAGGTATCAGGGCCGAGCAGTACTTC
cdr3_aa: CASSVGIRAEQYF
j_call: TRBJ2-7
v_call: TRBV9
clone_size: NA
d_call: NA

cdr3_nt: TGTGCCAGTAGTTCGGGGACTTGGAGGGACACAGATACGCAGTATTTT
cdr3_aa: CASSSGTWRDTDTQYF
j_call: TRBJ2-3
v_call: TRBV19
clone_size: NA
d_call: NA